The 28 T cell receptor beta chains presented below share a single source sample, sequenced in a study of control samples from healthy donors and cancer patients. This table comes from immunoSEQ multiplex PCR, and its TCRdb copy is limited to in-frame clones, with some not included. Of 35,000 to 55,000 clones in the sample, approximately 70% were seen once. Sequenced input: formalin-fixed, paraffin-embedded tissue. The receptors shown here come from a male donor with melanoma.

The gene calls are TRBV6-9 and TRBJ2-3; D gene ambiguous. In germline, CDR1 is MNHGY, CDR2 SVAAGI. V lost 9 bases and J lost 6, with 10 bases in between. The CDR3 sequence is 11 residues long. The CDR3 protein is CARCNWDTQYF. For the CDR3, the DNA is TGTGCCAGGTGTAATTGGGATACGCAGTATTTT.

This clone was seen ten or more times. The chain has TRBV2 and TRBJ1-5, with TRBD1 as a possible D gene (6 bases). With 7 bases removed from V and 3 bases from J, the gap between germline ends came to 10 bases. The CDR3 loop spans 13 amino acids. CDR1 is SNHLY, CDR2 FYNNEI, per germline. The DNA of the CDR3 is TGTGCCAGCACTCGACAGGTCAATCAGCCCCAGCATTTT. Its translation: CASTRQVNQPQHF.

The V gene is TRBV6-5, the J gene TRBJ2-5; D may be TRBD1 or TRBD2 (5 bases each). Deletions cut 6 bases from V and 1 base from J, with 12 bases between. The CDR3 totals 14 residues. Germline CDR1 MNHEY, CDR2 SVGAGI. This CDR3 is CASRSGPLQETQYF. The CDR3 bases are TGTGCCAGCAGGTCGGGACCGCTCCAAGAGACCCAGTACTTC.

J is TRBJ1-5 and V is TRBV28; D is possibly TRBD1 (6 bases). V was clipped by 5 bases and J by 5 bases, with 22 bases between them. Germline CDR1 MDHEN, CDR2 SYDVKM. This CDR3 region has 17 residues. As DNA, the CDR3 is TGTGCCAGCAGTCCCACCCCCACACAGGGCTTCGATCAGCCCCAGCATTTT. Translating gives CASSPTPTQGFDQPQHF.

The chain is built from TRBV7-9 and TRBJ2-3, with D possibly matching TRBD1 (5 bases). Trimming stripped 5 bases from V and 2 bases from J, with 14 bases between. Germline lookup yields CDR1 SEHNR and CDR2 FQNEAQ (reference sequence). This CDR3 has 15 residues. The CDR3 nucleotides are TGTGCCAGCAGCGCCAGGGCGAGACACACAGATACGCAGTATTTT. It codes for CASSARARHTDTQYF. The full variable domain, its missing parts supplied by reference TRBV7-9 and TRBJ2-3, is DTGVSQNPRHKITKRGQNVTFRCDPISEHNRLYWYRQTLGQGPEFLTYFQNEAQLEKSRLLSDRFSAERPKGSFSTLEIQRTEQGDSAMYLCASSARARHTDTQYFGPGTRLTVL.

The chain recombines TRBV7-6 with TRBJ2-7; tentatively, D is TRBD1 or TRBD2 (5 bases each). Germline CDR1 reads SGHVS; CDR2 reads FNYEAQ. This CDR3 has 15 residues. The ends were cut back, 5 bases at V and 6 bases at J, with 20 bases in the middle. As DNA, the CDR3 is TGTGCCAGCAGCCCACGAGGGGTAGGAGGCTCCGAGCAGTACTTC. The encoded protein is CASSPRGVGGSEQYF.

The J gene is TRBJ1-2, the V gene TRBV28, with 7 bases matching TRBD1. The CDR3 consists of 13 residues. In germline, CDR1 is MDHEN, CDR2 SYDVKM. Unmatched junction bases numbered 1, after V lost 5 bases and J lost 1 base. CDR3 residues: CASSQGVNYGYTF. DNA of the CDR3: TGTGCCAGCAGTCAGGGGGTTAACTATGGCTACACCTTC.

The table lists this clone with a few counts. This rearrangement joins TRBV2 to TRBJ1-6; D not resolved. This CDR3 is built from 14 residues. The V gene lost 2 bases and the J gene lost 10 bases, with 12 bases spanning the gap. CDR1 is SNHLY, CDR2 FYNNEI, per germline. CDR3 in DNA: TGTGCCAGCAGTGAATTTAAGGCGGAATCACCCCTCCACTTT. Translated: CASSEFKAESPLHF. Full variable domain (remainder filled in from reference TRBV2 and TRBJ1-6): EPEVTQTPSHQVTQMGQEVILRCVPISNHLYFYWYRQILGQKVEFLVSFYNNEISEKSEIFDDQFSVERPDGSNFTLKIRSTKLEDSAMYFCASSEFKAESPLHFGNGTRLTVT.

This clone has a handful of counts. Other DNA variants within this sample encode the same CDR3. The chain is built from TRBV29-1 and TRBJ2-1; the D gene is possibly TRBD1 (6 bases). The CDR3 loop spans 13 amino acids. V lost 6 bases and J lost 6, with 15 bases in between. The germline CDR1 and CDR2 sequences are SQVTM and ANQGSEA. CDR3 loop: CSVDKQGRNEQFF. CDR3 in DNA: TGCAGCGTCGATAAACAGGGACGCAATGAGCAGTTCTTC.

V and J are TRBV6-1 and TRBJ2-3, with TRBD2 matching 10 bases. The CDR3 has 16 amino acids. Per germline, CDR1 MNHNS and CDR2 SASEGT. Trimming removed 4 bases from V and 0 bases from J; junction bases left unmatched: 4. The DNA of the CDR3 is TGTGCCAGCAGTGCCTCGACTAGCGGGAGCACAGATACGCAGTATTTT. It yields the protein CASSASTSGSTDTQYF.

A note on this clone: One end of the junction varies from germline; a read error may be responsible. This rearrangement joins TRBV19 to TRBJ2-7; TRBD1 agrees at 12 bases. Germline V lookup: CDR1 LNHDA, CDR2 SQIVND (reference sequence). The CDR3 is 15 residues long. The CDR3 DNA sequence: TGTGTCAGTAGCTTCGGGGGACAGGGGGCTTACGAGCAGTACTTC. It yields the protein CVSSFGGQGAYEQYF.

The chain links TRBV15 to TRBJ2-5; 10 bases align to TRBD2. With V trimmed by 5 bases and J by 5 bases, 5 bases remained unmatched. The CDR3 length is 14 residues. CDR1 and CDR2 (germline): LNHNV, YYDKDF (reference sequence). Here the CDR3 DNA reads TGTGCCACCAGCGGATTAGCGGGAGGCGAGACCCAGTACTTC. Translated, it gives CATSGLAGGETQYF.

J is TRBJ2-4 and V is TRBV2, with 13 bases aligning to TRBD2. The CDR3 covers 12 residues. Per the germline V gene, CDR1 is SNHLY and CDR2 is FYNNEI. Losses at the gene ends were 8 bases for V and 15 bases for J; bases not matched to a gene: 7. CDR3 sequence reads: CASSPGLAGRYF. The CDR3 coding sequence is TGTGCCAGCTCCCCGGGACTAGCGGGAAGGTACTTC.

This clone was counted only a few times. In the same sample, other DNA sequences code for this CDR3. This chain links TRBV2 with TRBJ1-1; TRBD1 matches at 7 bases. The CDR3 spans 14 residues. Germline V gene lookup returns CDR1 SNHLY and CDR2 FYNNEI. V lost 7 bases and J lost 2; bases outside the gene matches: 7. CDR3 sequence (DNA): TGTGCCAGCACCCCGGGACAGCTAAACACTGAAGCTTTCTTT. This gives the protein CASTPGQLNTEAFF.

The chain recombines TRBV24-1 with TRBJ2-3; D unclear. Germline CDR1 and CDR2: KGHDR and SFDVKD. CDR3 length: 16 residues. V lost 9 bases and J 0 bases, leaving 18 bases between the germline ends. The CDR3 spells CATGKPDGRSTDTQYF. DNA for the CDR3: TGTGCCACCGGAAAGCCCGACGGGCGAAGCACAGATACGCAGTATTTT.

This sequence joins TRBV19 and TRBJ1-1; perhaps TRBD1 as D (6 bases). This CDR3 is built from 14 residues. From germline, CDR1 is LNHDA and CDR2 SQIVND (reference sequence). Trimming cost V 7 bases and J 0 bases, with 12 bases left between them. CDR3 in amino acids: CASNHQGMNTEAFF. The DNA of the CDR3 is TGTGCCAGTAATCACCAGGGGATGAACACTGAAGCTTTCTTT.

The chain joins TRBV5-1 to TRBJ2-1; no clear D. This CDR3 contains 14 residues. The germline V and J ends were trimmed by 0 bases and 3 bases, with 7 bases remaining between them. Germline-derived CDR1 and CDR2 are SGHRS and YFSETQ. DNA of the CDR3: TGCGCCAGCAGCTTGGGGGCAGGCTACAATGAGCAGTTCTTC. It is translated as CASSLGAGYNEQFF. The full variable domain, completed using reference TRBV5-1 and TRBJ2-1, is KAGVTQTPRYLIKTRGQQVTLSCSPISGHRSVSWYQQTPGQGLQFLFEYFSETQRNKGNFPGRFSGRQFSNSRSEMNVSTLELGDSALYLCASSLGAGYNEQFFGPGTRLTVL.

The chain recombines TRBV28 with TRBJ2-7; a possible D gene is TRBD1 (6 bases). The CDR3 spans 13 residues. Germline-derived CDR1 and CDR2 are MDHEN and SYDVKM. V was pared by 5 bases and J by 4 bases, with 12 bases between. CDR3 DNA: TGTGCCAGCAGTCCGGGACACCAATACGAGCAGTACTTC. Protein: CASSPGHQYEQYF.

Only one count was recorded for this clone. CDR3 DNA: TGTGCCAGCAGCCAATCGGACAGGGGTGACATTCAGTACTTC. Protein sequence: CASSQSDRGDIQYF. The rearrangement uses TRBV7-9 and TRBJ2-4; 9 bases fit TRBD1. The ends lost 5 bases at V and 8 bases at J; junction bases unmatched: 7. In germline, CDR1 is SEHNR, CDR2 FQNEAQ (reference sequence). The CDR3 consists of 14 residues.

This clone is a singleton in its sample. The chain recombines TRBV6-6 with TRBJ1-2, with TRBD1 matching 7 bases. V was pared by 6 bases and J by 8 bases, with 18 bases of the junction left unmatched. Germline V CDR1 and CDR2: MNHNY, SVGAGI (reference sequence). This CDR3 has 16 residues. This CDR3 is CASSPTGTDDYRGYTF. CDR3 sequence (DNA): TGTGCCAGCAGCCCGACCGGGACAGACGACTATAGGGGCTACACCTTC.

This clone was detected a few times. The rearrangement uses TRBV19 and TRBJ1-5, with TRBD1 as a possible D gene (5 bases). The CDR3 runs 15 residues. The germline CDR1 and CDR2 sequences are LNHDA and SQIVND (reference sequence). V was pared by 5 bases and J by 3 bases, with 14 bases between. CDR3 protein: CASSPAGGNNQPQHF. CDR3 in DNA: TGTGCCAGTAGTCCGGCTGGGGGTAACAATCAGCCCCAGCATTTT.

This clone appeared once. The CDR3 DNA reads as TGTGCCAGCCGAGCGGGGCGTAGCTCCTACAATGAGCAGTTCTTC. Residues: CASRAGRSSYNEQFF. The chain joins TRBV7-2 to TRBJ2-1; 7 positions agree with TRBD2. Germline assignment: CDR1 SGHTA and CDR2 FQGNSA. This CDR3 is built from 15 residues. Trimming at V came to 8 bases and at J to 0 bases, leaving 7 bases not matched to a gene.

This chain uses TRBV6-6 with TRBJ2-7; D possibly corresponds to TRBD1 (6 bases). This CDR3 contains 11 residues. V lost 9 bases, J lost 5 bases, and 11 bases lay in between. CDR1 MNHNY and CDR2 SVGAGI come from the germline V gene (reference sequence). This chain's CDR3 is CASAGGHEQYF. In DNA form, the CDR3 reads TGTGCCAGTGCTGGGGGCCACGAGCAGTACTTC.

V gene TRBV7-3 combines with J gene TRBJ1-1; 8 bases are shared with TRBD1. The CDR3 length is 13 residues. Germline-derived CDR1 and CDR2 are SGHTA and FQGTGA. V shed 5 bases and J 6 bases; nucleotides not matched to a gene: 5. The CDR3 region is CASSLAQGAEAFF. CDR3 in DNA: TGTGCCAGCAGCCTCGCACAGGGGGCTGAAGCTTTCTTT.

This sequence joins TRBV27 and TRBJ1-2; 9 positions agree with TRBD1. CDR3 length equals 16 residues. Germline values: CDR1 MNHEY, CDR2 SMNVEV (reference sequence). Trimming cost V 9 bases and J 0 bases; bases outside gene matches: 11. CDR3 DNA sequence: TGTGCCAGGCCCCGGGACAGGGTTTTAGCTAACTATGGCTACACCTTC. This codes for CARPRDRVLANYGYTF.

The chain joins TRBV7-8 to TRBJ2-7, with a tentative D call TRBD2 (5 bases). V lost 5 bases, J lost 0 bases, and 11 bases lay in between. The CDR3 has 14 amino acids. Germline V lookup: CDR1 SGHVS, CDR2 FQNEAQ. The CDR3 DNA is TGTGCCAGCAGCCTCTACCGGGGCTCCTACGAGCAGTACTTC. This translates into CASSLYRGSYEQYF.

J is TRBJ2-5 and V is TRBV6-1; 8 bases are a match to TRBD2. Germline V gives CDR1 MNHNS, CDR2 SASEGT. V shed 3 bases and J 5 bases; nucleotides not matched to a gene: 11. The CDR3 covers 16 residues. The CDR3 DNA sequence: TGTGCCAGCAGTGAGCAGACCGCGGGACTAGGGGAGACCCAGTACTTC. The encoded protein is CASSEQTAGLGETQYF.

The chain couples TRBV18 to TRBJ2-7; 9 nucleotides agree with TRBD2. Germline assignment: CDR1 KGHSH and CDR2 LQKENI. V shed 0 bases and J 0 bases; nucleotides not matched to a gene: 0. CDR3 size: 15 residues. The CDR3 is CASSPPGLASYEQYF. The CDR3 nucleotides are TGTGCCAGCTCACCACCGGGACTAGCCTCCTACGAGCAGTACTTC.